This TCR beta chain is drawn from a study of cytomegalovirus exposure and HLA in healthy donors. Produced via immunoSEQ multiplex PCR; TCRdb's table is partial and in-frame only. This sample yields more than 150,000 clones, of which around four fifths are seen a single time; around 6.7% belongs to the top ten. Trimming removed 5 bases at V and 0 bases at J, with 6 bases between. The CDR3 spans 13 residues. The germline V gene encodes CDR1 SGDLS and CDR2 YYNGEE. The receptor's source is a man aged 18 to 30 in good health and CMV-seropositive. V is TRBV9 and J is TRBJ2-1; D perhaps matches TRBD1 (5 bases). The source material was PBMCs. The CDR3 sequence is CASSGASYNEQFF. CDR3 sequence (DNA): TGTGCCAGCAGTGGGGCCTCCTACAATGAGCAGTTCTTC.